The 3 T cell receptor beta chains in this list originate from one sample, sequenced in a study of T-cell reconstitution after alpha-beta-depleted transplantation in children. The TCRbeta library incorporated unique molecular identifiers. Using its own MiXCR run on the PCR reads, TCRdb lists one record per CDR3 protein. In the table there are about 400,000 distinct CDR3 sequences, around 21% of which are singletons. The starting material was PBMCs from the stem cell graft donor, obtained from the stem cell graft. All receptors come from a human donor who donated a stem cell graft to a child with acute myeloid leukemia.

The chain employs TRBV12-3 or TRBV12-4 and TRBJ1-6; 9 bases are a match to TRBD1. The CDR3 runs to 15 residues. With 5 bases clipped from V and 9 bases from J, the junction kept 8 bases outside the gene matches. The CDR3 reads CASSRGQGSISPLHF. The CDR3 DNA reads as TGTGCCAGCAGTCGCGGACAGGGGTCTATTTCACCCCTCCACTTT.

This clonotype was recorded many times. The chain's CDR3 is CASSPIRSYEQYF. The CDR3 DNA reads as TGTGCCAGCAGCCCCATCCGCTCCTACGAGCAGTACTTC. The chain uses TRBV12-3 or TRBV12-4 and TRBJ2-7; D call uncertain. CDR3 length: 13 residues. V lost 6 bases to trimming and J lost 0 bases, with 9 bases between them.

This clonotype was counted a few times. The chain is built from TRBV12-3 or TRBV12-4 and TRBJ2-3, with 8 positions matching TRBD1. This CDR3 region has 14 residues. V shed 5 bases, J shed 1 base, and the junction held 2 bases outside the gene matches. CDR3 loop: CASSRTGRTDTQYF. CDR3 bases: TGTGCCAGCAGTCGGACAGGGCGCACAGATACGCAGTATTTT.